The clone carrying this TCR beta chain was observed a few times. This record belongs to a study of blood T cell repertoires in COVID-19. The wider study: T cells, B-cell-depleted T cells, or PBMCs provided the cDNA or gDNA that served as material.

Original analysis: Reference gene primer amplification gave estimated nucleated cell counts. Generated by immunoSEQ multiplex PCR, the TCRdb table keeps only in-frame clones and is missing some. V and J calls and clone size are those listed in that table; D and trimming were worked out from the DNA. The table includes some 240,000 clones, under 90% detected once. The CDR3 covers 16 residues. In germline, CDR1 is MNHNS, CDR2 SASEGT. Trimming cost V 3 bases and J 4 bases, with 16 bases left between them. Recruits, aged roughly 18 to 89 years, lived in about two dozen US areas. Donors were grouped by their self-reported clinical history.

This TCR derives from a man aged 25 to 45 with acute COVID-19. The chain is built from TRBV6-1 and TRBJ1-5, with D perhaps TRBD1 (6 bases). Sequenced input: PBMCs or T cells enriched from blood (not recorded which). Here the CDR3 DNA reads TGTGCCAGCAGTGATGCTGCCAGGGGCGATAATCAGCCCCAGCATTTT. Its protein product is CASSDAARGDNQPQHF.